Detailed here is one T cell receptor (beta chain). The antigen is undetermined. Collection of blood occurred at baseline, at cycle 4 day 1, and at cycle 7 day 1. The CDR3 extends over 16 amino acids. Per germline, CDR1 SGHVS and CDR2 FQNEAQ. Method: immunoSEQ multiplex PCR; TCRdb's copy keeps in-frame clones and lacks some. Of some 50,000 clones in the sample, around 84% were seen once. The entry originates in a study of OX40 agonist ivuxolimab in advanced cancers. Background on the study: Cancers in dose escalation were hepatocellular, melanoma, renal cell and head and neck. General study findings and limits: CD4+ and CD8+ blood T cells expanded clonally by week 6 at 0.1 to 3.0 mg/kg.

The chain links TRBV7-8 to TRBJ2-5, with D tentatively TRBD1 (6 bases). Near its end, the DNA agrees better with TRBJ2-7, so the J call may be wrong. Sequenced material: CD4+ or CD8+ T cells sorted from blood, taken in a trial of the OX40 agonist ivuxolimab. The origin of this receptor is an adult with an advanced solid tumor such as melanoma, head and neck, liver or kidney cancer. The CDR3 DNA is TGTGCCAGCAGCTTACTTGGGGGCTTAAATACCTACGAGCAGTACTTC. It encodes CASSLLGGLNTYEQYF.